This T cell receptor (beta chain) was captured in a study of T cells in localized non-small cell lung cancer. Trimming removed 4 bases from V and 0 bases from J, with 11 bases in between. CDR3 length: 15 amino acids. The germline V gene encodes CDR1 SGHRS and CDR2 YFSETQ. TCRdb's copy holds only in-frame clones and misses some; the assay was immunoSEQ multiplex PCR. The sample records tens of thousands of clones, about 87% being singletons. Sample: peripheral blood, taken before any cancer treatment. The TCR sequence derives from a man aged 18-55 years with stage I lung adenocarcinoma. The chain has TRBV5-1 and TRBJ1-3; D is unclear. CDR3 sequence (DNA): TGCGCCAGCAGCCCCTGGGGAGACTCTGGAAACACCATATATTTT. It is translated as CASSPWGDSGNTIYF.